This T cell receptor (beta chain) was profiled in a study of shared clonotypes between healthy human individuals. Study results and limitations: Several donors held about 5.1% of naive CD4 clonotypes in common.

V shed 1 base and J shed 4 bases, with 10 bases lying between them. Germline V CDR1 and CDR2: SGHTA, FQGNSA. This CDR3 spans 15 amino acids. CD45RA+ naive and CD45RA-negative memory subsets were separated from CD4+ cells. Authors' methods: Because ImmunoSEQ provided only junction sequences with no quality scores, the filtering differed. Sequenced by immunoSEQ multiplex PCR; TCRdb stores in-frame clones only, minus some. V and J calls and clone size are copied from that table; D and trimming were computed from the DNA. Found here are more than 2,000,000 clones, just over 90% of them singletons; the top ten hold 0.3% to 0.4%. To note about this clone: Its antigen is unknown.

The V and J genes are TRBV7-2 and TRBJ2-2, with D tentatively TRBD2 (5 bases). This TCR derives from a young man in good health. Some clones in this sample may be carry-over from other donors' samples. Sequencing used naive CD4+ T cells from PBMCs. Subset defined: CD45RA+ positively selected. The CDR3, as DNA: TGTGCCAGCAGCTTAGTGAGGGAGAGCACCGGGGAGCTGTTTTTT. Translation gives CASSLVRESTGELFF.